Below, 5 T cell receptor beta chains from the same sample are listed, as sequenced in a study of beta chain features in type 1 diabetes. Sequenced material consisted of expressed TCRB transcripts (all of the isolated RNA was reverse transcribed). Libraries were prepared by immunoSEQ multiplex PCR; TCRdb keeps only in-frame clonotypes and omits some of them. This sample has fewer than 650,000 clones, with roughly a sixth found just once. Sequencing was done on a sample of naive CD4+ T cells from blood. The receptors here all came from a man aged 18 to 30 in good health.

This clone showed up just a few times. The DNA of the CDR3 is TGTGCCAGCAGCCCCGGACCCGGATATGGCTACACCTTC. It is translated as CASSPGPGYGYTF. The chain links TRBV28 to TRBJ1-2; D is unresolved. Germline CDR1 MDHEN, CDR2 SYDVKM. V was shortened by 6 bases and J by 5 bases, with 13 bases between the two germline ends. The CDR3 spans 13 residues.

This clone has just a few counts. The DNA of the CDR3 is TGTGCCAGCAGCGGGAAGGGGACTAGCGGGGCGCAGTACTTC. It codes for CASSGKGTSGAQYF. The V gene is TRBV5-4, the J gene TRBJ2-7; 13 nucleotides align to TRBD2. This CDR3 is built from 14 residues. The J segment lost 9 bases and the V segment lost 4 bases, leaving 7 bases of the junction unmatched. The germline V gene encodes CDR1 SGHNT and CDR2 YYREEE (reference sequence).

V usage is TRBV15 and J usage is TRBJ1-2, with D possibly TRBD1 on 6 matching bases. Looked up from germline, CDR1 is LNHNV and CDR2 is YYDKDF (reference sequence). V lost 8 bases and J 3 bases, leaving 19 bases between the germline ends. The CDR3 totals 15 residues. The CDR3, as DNA: TGTGCCACCTTAGGGGGTCTTCTTATCGACTATGGCTACACCTTC. Translated, it gives CATLGGLLIDYGYTF.

V and J are TRBV28 and TRBJ2-1; TRBD2 matches 8 bases. CDR3 length equals 16 residues. Trimming cost V 4 bases and J 0 bases; bases outside gene matches: 5. Germline V gives CDR1 MDHEN, CDR2 SYDVKM. This CDR3 reads CASSSFSGASYNEQFF. The CDR3 DNA reads TGTGCCAGCAGTTCCTTTAGCGGGGCCTCCTACAATGAGCAGTTCTTC.

This clone has only a few counts. This chain uses TRBV19 with TRBJ2-7, with 8 bases fitting TRBD2. V lost 5 bases, J lost 2 bases, and 11 bases stayed unmatched. Germline CDR1 reads LNHDA; CDR2 reads SQIVND (reference sequence). CDR3 size: 16 residues. The CDR3: CASSRLVTSGPYEQYF. CDR3 coding DNA: TGTGCCAGTAGTCGCCTCGTTACTAGCGGACCCTACGAGCAGTACTTC.